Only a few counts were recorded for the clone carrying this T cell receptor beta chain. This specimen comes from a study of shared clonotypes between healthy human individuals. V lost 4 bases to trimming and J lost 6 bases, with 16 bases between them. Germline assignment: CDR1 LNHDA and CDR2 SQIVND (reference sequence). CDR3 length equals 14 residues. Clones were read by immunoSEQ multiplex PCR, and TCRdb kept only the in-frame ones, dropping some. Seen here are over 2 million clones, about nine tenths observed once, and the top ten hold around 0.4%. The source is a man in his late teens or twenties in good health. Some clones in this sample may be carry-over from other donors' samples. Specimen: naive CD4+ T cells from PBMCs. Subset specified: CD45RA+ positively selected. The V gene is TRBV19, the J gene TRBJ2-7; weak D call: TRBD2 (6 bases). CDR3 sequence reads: CASSTLGDGGEQYF. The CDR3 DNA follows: TGTGCCAGTAGTACACTGGGGGACGGGGGCGAGCAGTACTTC. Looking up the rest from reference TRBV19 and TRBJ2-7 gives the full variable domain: DGGITQSPKYLFRKEGQNVTLSCEQNLNHDAMYWYRQDPGQGLRLIYYSQIVNDFQKGDIAEGYSVSREKKESFPLTVTSAQKNPTAFYLCASSTLGDGGEQYFGPGTRLTVT.